This record concerns one TCR beta chain sequence. Its antigen is still unknown. This specimen belongs to a study of beta chain features in type 1 diabetes. Whole-study results and caveats: Shortening of TCRB CDR3s, moderate but significant, appeared in all four CD4+ subsets of Type 1 diabetes patients. It was among patients, rather than healthy donors, that naive, central memory and Treg TCRB repertoires appeared more similar. cDNA-based reads could over-represent cells with high TCR expression.

From germline, CDR1 is SGHTA and CDR2 FQGNSA. Unmatched junction bases numbered 10, after V lost 5 bases and J lost 4 bases. The CDR3 is 15 residues long. Populations isolated by sorting all had purity greater than 95%. The isolated RNA, all of it, was reverse transcribed, so expressed TCRB transcripts were what got sequenced. Assay: immunoSEQ multiplex PCR; the TCRdb copy retains only in-frame clones and omits some. The top ten hold 0.09% to 0.095% of the sample, which has 600,000 to 650,000 clones, 15% to 19% seen once. The genes are TRBV7-2 and TRBJ2-7; 8 positions match TRBD2. The receptor's source is a man aged 18 to 29 in good health. Sequencing input: naive CD4+ T cells from blood. In nucleotides, the CDR3 is TGTGCCAGCAGCCCCTCAACTAGCGGACGTTACGAGCAGTACTTC. Translated, it gives CASSPSTSGRYEQYF.